Listed here are 13 T cell receptor beta chains from one sample, sequenced in a study of tumor and adjacent non-tumor tissue in lung cancer. RNA was extracted from bulk tissue without any cell sorting. A modified ARM-PCR protocol with three rounds of nested PCR amplified TCRbeta. TCRdb recomputed calls from the multiplex PCR reads with MiXCR, one row per CDR3 protein. This sample has 200,000 to 250,000 distinct CDR3 sequences, with about 71% found just once. Sequencing was performed on lung tumor tissue. Receptor source: a man in his fifties or sixties with non-small cell lung cancer.

The V and J genes are TRBV7-8 and TRBJ1-5; D ambiguous. This CDR3 has 13 amino acids. V was clipped by 7 bases and J by 5 bases, with 12 bases between them. The germline V gene has CDR1 SGHVS and CDR2 FQNEAQ. The CDR3 spells CASNLCGHQPQHF. The DNA for the CDR3 is TGTGCCAGCAACTTGTGCGGCCATCAGCCCCAGCATTTT.

As concerns this clonotype: This may come from a read error, since a much larger clone is one base off. This rearrangement joins TRBV6-5 to TRBJ2-1, with D possibly matching TRBD1 (6 bases). CDR3 size: 14 residues. The germline V gene has CDR1 MNHEY and CDR2 SVGAGI. The CDR3 loop is CVSSYRALYNEQFF. CDR3 in DNA: TGTGTCAGCAGTTACAGGGCCCTCTACAATGAGCAGTTCTTC.

This chain joins TRBV4-1 and TRBJ1-4, with D unclear. The V end lost 1 base, the J end lost 12 bases, and 24 bases lay between the germline ends. This CDR3 contains 17 residues. In germline, CDR1 is MGHRA, CDR2 YSYEKL. The CDR3 protein is CASSQVDLGFVLEELFF. Written as DNA, the CDR3 is TGCGCCAGCAGCCAAGTAGATTTGGGGTTCGTGCTGGAGGAACTGTTTTTT.

The chain uses TRBV6-1 and TRBJ1-1; D not resolved. Trimming removed 5 bases at V and 10 bases at J, with 20 bases between. The CDR3 runs 14 residues. In germline, CDR1 is MNHNS, CDR2 SASEGT. CDR3 in amino acids: CASSFCSSNTIAFF. Here the CDR3 DNA reads TGTGCCAGCAGTTTTTGTTCTTCGAACACTATAGCTTTCTTT.

This clonotype was found once. One junction end does not reproduce the germline sequence, and a read error may be involved. This chain uses TRBV6-1 with TRBJ2-7; tentatively, D is TRBD1 (6 bases). CDR3 length: 15 amino acids. Germline V gene sequence: CDR1 MNHNS, CDR2 SASEGT. CDR3 in amino acids: CASRILRDILYEQYF. CDR3 in DNA: TGCGCCAGCAGGATTCTCCGGGACATTCTCTACGAGCAGTACTTC.

Worth noting for this clonotype: One end of the junction is discordant with germline, which a read error may explain. This chain links TRBV11-1 with TRBJ2-7; 8 bases line up with TRBD1. The germline V gene has CDR1 SGHAT and CDR2 FQDESV (reference sequence). The CDR3 loop spans 16 amino acids. In DNA, the CDR3 is TGTGCCAGCAGCCCGGTCCCCCGGGACAGGTCCTACAAGCAGTACTTC. Protein sequence: CASSPVPRDRSYKQYF. Complete variable domain (other parts from reference TRBV11-1 and TRBJ2-7): EAEVAQSPRYKITEKSQAVAFWCDPISGHATLYWYRQILGQGPELLVQFQDESVVDDSQLPKDRFSAERLKGVDSTLKIQPAELGDSAMYLCASSPVPRDRSYKQYFGPGTRLTVT.

Concerning this clonotype: This sequence may be a read error, since a much larger clone differs from it by one base. The chain joins TRBV6-5 to TRBJ1-5, with a possible D match to TRBD1 (5 bases). CDR3 length: 15 amino acids. V was pared by 10 bases and J by 0 bases, with 16 bases between. CDR1 is MNHEY, CDR2 SVGAGI, per germline. The CDR3 nucleotides read TGTGCCAACAGGCTCAGGGTTAATAGCAATCAGCCCCAGCATTTT. It encodes CANRLRVNSNQPQHF.

This clonotype was observed a few times. CDR3 loop: CASSQDLRDTEAFF. CDR3 DNA sequence: TGTGCCAGCAGCCAAGACCTGAGGGACACTGAAGCTTTCTTT. This chain uses TRBV4-2 with TRBJ1-1; D is unclear. Germline V gene lookup returns CDR1 LGHNA and CDR2 YNFKEQ. Trimming took 0 bases from V and 3 from J, leaving 8 bases between them. CDR3 size: 14 residues.

This clonotype was found many times. This chain links TRBV4-3 with TRBJ2-5, with unresolved D. The CDR3 length is 13 residues. CDR1 and CDR2 (germline): LGHNA, YSLEER. V was clipped by 1 base and J by 5 bases, with 8 bases between them. The CDR3 nucleotides read TGCGCCAGCAGCCAAGGACTTCAGGAGACCCAGTACTTC. The encoded protein is CASSQGLQETQYF.

The chain is built from TRBV20-1 and TRBJ2-2; 8 nucleotides match TRBD1. The germline V gene encodes CDR1 DFQATT and CDR2 SNEGSKA (reference sequence). Trimming took 0 bases from V and 5 from J; bases not matched to a gene: 5. CDR3 length: 15 amino acids. The CDR3 bases are TGCAGTGCTAGAGAGGGACAGGCGGTAACCGGGGAGCTGTTTTTT. Protein: CSAREGQAVTGELFF.

This clonotype was seen a handful of times. A read error may be the cause here, since a much bigger clone is one base away. This chain uses TRBV4-3 with TRBJ2-6; D is undetermined. CDR3 length: 18 residues. The germline V and J ends were trimmed by 5 bases and 3 bases, with 20 bases remaining between them. CDR1 is LGHNA and CDR2 is YSLEER in the germline V gene. CDR3 sequence: CASSYWAPSSFGANVLTF. The CDR3 nucleotides read TGCGCCAGCAGCTATTGGGCCCCCTCGTCCTTTGGGGCCAACGTCCTGACTTTC.

In regard to this clonotype: This could be a read error, since a much larger clone is one nucleotide away. The V call is TRBV4-2, the J call TRBJ1-1; D remains unclear. Trimming took 4 bases from V and 1 from J, leaving 19 bases between them. The germline V gene has CDR1 LGHNA and CDR2 YNFKEQ. CDR3 length: 17 residues. The CDR3 sequence is CASSREAWEGRNTEAFF. The CDR3 nucleotides are TGTGCCAGCAGCCGAGAGGCCTGGGAAGGACGGAACACTGAAGCTTTCTTT.

Comments on this clonotype: This sequence may be a read error, since a much larger clone differs from it by one base. The chain recombines TRBV11-2 with TRBJ2-1; 13 positions agree with TRBD2. Trimming cost V 5 bases and J 9 bases; bases outside gene matches: 10. Germline V lookup: CDR1 SGHAT, CDR2 FQNNGV. The CDR3 has 16 residues. CDR3 loop: CASSRWTSGGNSEQFF. Written as DNA, the CDR3 is TGTGCCAGCAGCCGGTGGACTAGCGGGGGAAACAGTGAGCAGTTCTTC. The variable domain in full, with the rest retrieved from reference TRBV11-2 and TRBJ2-1, is EAGVAQSPRYKIIEKRQSVAFWCNPISGHATLYWYQQILGQGPKLLIQFQNNGVVDDSQLPKDRFSAERLKGVDSTLKIQPAKLEDSAVYLCASSRWTSGGNSEQFFGPGTRLTVL.